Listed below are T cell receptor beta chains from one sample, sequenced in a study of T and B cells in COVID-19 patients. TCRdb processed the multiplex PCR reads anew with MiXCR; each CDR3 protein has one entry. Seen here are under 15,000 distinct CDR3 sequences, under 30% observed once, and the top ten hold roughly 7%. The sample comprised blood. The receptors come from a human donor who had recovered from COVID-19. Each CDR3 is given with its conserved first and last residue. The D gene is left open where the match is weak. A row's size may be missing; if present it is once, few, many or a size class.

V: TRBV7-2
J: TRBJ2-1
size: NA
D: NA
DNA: TGTGCCAGCAGCCAAGATCTCGCCTCCTACAATGAGCAGTTCTTC
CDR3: CASSQDLASYNEQFF

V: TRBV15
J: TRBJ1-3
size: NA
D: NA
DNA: TGTGACACCAGCAGTAGTTCCAGTACACTTGGAAACACCATATATTTT
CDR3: CDTSSSSSTLGNTIYF

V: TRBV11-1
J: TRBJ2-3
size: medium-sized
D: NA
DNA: TGTGCCAGCAGCTTAGTTATAGGGCGCCCCGCGGATACGCAGTATTTT
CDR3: CASSLVIGRPADTQYF

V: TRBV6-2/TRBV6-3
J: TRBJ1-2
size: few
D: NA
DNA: TGTGCCAGCACCCGGGGGCCGAGCGGGGGCTATGGCTACACCTTC
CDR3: CASTRGPSGGYGYTF

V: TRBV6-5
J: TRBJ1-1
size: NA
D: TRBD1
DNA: TGTGCCAGCAGTTCCGGACAGGGTTTAATGAACACTGAAGCTTTCTTT
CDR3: CASSSGQGLMNTEAFF

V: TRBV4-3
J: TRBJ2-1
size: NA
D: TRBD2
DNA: TGCGCCAGCAGCCAAACGGGACTAGCGGGAGGAGGCAATGAGCAGTTCTTC
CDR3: CASSQTGLAGGGNEQFF

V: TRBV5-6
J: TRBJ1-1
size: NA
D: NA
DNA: TGTGCCAGCAGCCCGGGGGGGGGGCTGGCTGAAGCTTTCTTT
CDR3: CASSPGGGLAEAFF

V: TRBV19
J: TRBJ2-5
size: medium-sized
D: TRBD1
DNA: TGTGCCAGTAGTATGATAACAGGGGGCGAGGAGACCCAGTACTTC
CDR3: CASSMITGGEETQYF

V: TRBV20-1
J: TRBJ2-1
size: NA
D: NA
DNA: TGCAGTGCCGAATTGGGGGTAGGTTCCTACAATGAGCAGTTCTTC
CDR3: CSAELGVGSYNEQFF

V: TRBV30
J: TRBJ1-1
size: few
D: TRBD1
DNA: TGTGCCTGCTCGGACAGGAGAAGTACTGAAGCTTTCTTT
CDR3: CACSDRRSTEAFF

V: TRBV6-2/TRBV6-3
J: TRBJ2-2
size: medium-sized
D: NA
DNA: TGTGCCAGCAGTCACCGAGGGGCGTCGAACACCGGGGAGCTGTTTTTT
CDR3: CASSHRGASNTGELFF

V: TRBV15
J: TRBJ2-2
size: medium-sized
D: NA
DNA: TGTGCCACCAGCAGAGATGAAGGATACACGAACACCGGGGAGCTGTTTTTT
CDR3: CATSRDEGYTNTGELFF

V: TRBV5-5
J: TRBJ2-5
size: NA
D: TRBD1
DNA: TGCGCCAGCAGCATGGGACAGCAAGAGACCCAGTACTTC
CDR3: CASSMGQQETQYF

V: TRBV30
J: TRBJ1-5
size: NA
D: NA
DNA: TGTGCCTGGAGCCCGGGGGGGAGTCAGCCCCAGCATTTT
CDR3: CAWSPGGSQPQHF

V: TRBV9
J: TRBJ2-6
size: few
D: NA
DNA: TGTGCCAGCAGCGCCCTCGGCTCCGGGGCCAACGTCCTGACTTTC
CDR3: CASSALGSGANVLTF

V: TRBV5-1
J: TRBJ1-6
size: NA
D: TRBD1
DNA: TGCGCCAGCAGCTCAGGACAGGGGGCGCGATCCTATAATTCACCCCTCCACTTT
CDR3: CASSSGQGARSYNSPLHF

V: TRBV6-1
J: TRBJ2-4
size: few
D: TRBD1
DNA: TGTGCCAGCAGTGAGGGACAGGGGACGCCAGAGTACTTC
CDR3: CASSEGQGTPEYF

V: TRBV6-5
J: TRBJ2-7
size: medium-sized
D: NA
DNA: TGTGCCAGCACCGATAGGGCGGGCGAGTACTTC
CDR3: CASTDRAGEYF

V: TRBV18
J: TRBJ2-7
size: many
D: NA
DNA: TGTGCCAGCTCACCACCGGGGAACAACGAGCAGTACTTC
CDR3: CASSPPGNNEQYF

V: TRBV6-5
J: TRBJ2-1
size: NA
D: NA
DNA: TGTGCCAGCAGTTACTCGAACGGGGCCGCCTACGAGCAGTTCTTC
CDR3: CASSYSNGAAYEQFF

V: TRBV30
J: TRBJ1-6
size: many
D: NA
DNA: TGTGCCTGGACAAGGCGGAATTCACCCCTCCACTTT
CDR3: CAWTRRNSPLHF

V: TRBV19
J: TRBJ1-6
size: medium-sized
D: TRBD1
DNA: TGTGCCAGTAGTATTGGACAGGGGGTCTCACCCCTCCACTTT
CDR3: CASSIGQGVSPLHF

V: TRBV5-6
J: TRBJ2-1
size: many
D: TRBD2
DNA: TGTGCCAGCAGGTGGACTAGCGGGAGCCCATCCTACAATGAGCAGTTCTTC
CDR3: CASRWTSGSPSYNEQFF

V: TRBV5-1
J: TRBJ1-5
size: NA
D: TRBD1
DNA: TGCGCCAGCACCCTGGGGACAGGGGACAATCAGCCCCAGCATTTT
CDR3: CASTLGTGDNQPQHF

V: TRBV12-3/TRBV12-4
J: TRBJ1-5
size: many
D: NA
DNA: TGTGCCAGCAGCCCCTTGGGACGGGATCGTCCCCAGCATTTT
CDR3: CASSPLGRDRPQHF

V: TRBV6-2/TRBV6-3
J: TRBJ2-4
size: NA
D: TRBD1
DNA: TGTGCCAGCAGTTACTCGCCGGGACAGGGAAACATTCAGTACTTC
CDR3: CASSYSPGQGNIQYF

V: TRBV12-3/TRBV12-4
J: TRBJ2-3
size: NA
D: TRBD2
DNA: TGTGCCAGCAGTTTACAACTAGCTCGGAGCGGGGTTAGCACAGATACGCAGTATTTT
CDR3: CASSLQLARSGVSTDTQYF

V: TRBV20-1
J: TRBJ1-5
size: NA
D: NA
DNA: TGCAGTGCTACCCCAGGGCCCAATCAGCCCCAGCATTTT
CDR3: CSATPGPNQPQHF

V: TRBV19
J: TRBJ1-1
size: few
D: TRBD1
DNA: TGTGCCAGTAGTGTACTAACAGGGGAGTCTGAAGCTTTCTTT
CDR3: CASSVLTGESEAFF

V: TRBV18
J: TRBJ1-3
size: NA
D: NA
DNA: TGTGCCAGCTCACGGGGGGGAGCTAACTCTGGAAACACCATATATTTT
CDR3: CASSRGGANSGNTIYF

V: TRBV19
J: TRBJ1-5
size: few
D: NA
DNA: TGTGCCAGTACCATCCGTAGGACGGCATCTGGGGGCAATCAGCCCCAGCATTTT
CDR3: CASTIRRTASGGNQPQHF

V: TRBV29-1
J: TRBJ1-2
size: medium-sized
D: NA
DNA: TGCAGCGTTGATGTTGGTGGAAACTATGGCTACACCTTC
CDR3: CSVDVGGNYGYTF